This T cell receptor (beta chain) was profiled in a study of T cells in women clearing cervical HPV infection. Study-wide background: Case blood was drawn a median approximately 160 days after lesion detection.

Only in-frame clones appear in the TCRdb table, and some are missing; sequencing was by immunoSEQ multiplex PCR. This table lists some 20,000 clones. Trimming removed 6 bases from V and 5 bases from J; junction bases left unmatched: 10. The CDR3 extends over 14 amino acids. Germline V gives CDR1 MDHEN, CDR2 SYDVKM. Concerning this clone itself: The read is 3 residues too short to cover the CDR3 end, so that end is filled in from the germline J gene.

All donors had a single incident cervical HPV16 infection, not prevalent. Sequenced input: blood buffy coat. V and J are TRBV28 and TRBJ2-7; 7 nucleotides align to TRBD1. The clonotype was recovered from a woman between 18 and 69 years old with a cervical HPV16 infection that either progressed to CIN3+ or cleared (not recorded which). The covered CDR3 bases are TGTGCCAGCAGGGTCGTGACAGGGAACCACGAG. The encoded protein is CASRVVTGNHE. Given in full, the CDR3 is CASRVVTGNHEQYF.